This entry features one TCR beta chain sequence. Its antigen is currently not known. There are no base qualities to consult, and no much larger clone falls within one base. The CDR3 regions of human TCRbeta chains were subjected to immunosequencing. The authors processed their data as follows. TCRs in the repertoires were matched against a reference library of SARS-CoV-2-specific TCRs that had been generated with the MIRA antigen-specificity platform. Breadth was defined as the fraction of unique TCRs that were SARS-CoV-2-associated, and depth was defined as the fraction of total T cells that were SARS-CoV-2-associated. Each spike-specific TCR was assigned to its reactive spike region and to a CD4 or CD8 class using the MIRA data. Log10-transformed breadth and depth values were compared by one-way ANOVA with Sidak's multiple comparisons tests. The immuneACCESS repertoire file appears here via TCRdb, limited to in-frame rearrangements. These files lack a portion of the clones; in checked studies, under half of the deficit traces to unresolved V genes, and the cause of the others is not known. The DNA gave D and trimming, while V, J and clone size come from that table. This sample lists about 110,000 clones; roughly 86% were detected once. The ten biggest clones cover around 13% of the sample.

The sample belongs to a study of T cell responses to AZD1222 COVID-19 vaccine (dated by TCRdb to about 2021). For the study in its entirety: A total of under 250 trial participants underwent TCR sequencing, of whom approximately 200 had received two doses of AZD1222 and around 26 had received two doses of the MenACWY control vaccine. Trial participants were enrolled by age into 18-55, 56-69 and 70-plus year subgroups, with approximately 150, 30 and 60 TCR-sequenced participants respectively. The full study reports these points: In the small 56-69-year group, the increase in depth fell short of significance, most likely because of low power. Only a handful of AZD1222 recipients were SARS-CoV-2 seropositive at baseline, limiting conclusions about previously exposed vaccinees. No day 14 peak-response samples were available, so repertoires were characterized only after the peak T cell response. Reportedly, almost half of the unique spike-specific TCRs recognized epitopes lying outside the regions that are mutated in the B.1.351 and B.1.1.7 variants. After two AZD1222 doses, spike-specific TCR breadth and depth were significantly higher than at day 0 and than in MenACWY recipients. Vaccine-associated CD4 TCRs spanned the whole spike protein, with dominant responses in regions 160-218 and 743-854. Participants were mostly white British, with more females than males. The authors suggested clonal diversity may have been underestimated.

The meaning of the sample's time point label: baseline before first vaccination. Per the publication, the treatment or condition label means: meningococcal conjugate vaccine given as trial control. Samples from vaccinated people were obtained from the UK trials COV001 and COV002, which included a single-blind randomized controlled phase 2/3 trial of AZD1222 (ChAdOx1 nCoV-19) in healthy adults. Trial participant PBMC samples were collected at day 0 and day 28 after the second dose for TCRbeta chain sequencing. V is cut by 7 bases and J by 2 bases, and the space between the germline ends is 18 bases. Reading the germline V gene (reference sequence) gives CDR1 GTSNPN and CDR2 SVGIG. Including cysteine and phenylalanine, the CDR3 has 15 amino acids. This entry keeps only the CDR3 DNA: 45 bases, framed from base 1.

This sequence was found in an adult in good health. The chain uses TRBV30 and TRBJ1-3; a weak D assignment points to TRBD1 (6 bases agree). This sample comprised peripheral blood, obtained on day 0 of MenACWY control vaccination. The bases read TGTGCCTTTTCCAGGGGAAGGTTACCTGGAAACACCATATATTTT. Translation gives CAFSRGRLPGNTIYF.